This TCR beta chain was recorded in a study of blood T cell repertoires in COVID-19. V gave up 3 bases and J gave up 8 bases, with 17 bases separating them. Germline lookup yields CDR1 SGDLS and CDR2 YYNGEE. There are 14 residues in the CDR3. Repertoires were generated with immunoSEQ multiplex PCR, while TCRdb's copy carries only in-frame clones and drops some. Seen here are approximately 240,000 clones, about 93% observed once, and the top ten hold around 1.8%. Specimen: PBMCs or T cells enriched from blood (not recorded which). This chain links TRBV9 with TRBJ1-2; D not certain. The clonotype originates from a woman in her late teens or twenties who had recovered from COVID-19. The CDR3 protein is CASSGPSKTRGYTF. The CDR3 DNA reads as TGTGCCAGCAGCGGCCCGTCGAAGACGAGGGGCTACACCTTC.